One sample yielded the 14 T cell receptor beta chains listed below, sequenced in a study of blood T cell repertoires in COVID-19. Measured with immunoSEQ multiplex PCR; TCRdb has only the in-frame clones, and not every one. The sample carries 100,000 to 120,000 clones, roughly four fifths recorded once. The sequenced material came from peripheral blood. The receptor set was obtained from a woman between 55 and 75 years old with acute or convalescent COVID-19.

This chain links TRBV9 with TRBJ2-3; 7 nucleotides align to TRBD1. The J segment lost 2 bases and the V segment lost 3 bases, leaving 9 bases of the junction unmatched. CDR1 is SGDLS and CDR2 is YYNGEE in the germline V gene. This CDR3 has 16 amino acids. This CDR3 is CASSDHRDRPTDTQYF. The DNA of the CDR3 is TGTGCCAGCAGCGACCACCGGGACAGACCCACAGATACGCAGTATTTT.

The rearrangement joins TRBV18 to TRBJ1-1, with D unresolved. This CDR3 has 14 residues. V dropped 4 bases and J dropped 0 bases, with 9 bases sitting between them. Germline CDR1 KGHSH, CDR2 LQKENI. The CDR3 loop is CASSLDTMNTEAFF. In DNA, the CDR3 is TGTGCCAGCTCACTTGACACAATGAACACTGAAGCTTTCTTT.

The count of this clone is one. V gene TRBV11-3 combines with J gene TRBJ1-3; D call uncertain. There are 17 residues in the CDR3. The germline V gene encodes CDR1 SGHNT and CDR2 YENEEA. The V gene lost 2 bases and the J gene lost 4 bases, with 18 bases spanning the gap. CDR3 sequence: CASSLLPGSFSGNTIYF. The CDR3 nucleotides read TGTGCCAGCAGCTTACTTCCAGGCTCCTTTTCGGGAAACACCATATATTTT. Full variable domain (remainder filled in from reference TRBV11-3 and TRBJ1-3): EAGVVQSPRYKIIEKKQPVAFWCNPISGHNTLYWYLQNLGQGPELLIRYENEEAVDDSQLPKDRFSAERLKGVDSTLKIQPAELGDSAVYLCASSLLPGSFSGNTIYFGEGSWLTVV.

The chain combines TRBV27 with TRBJ2-7, with 7 bases fitting TRBD1. Looked up from germline, CDR1 is MNHEY and CDR2 is SMNVEV (reference sequence). The CDR3 runs to 14 residues. The junction had 7 bases not matched to a gene; V was cut back by 3 bases and J by 5 bases. The CDR3 DNA reads TGTGCCAGCAGTTTGCAAGGGGGCGCGGACGAGCAGTACTTC. This gives the protein CASSLQGGADEQYF.

The gene calls are TRBV11-3 and TRBJ1-6; 9 bases are a match to TRBD1. The CDR3 totals 15 residues. CDR1 and CDR2 from the germline V gene are SGHNT and YENEEA. Losses at the gene ends were 1 base for V and 12 bases for J; bases not matched to a gene: 7. CDR3: CASSLGGTGMKPLHF. CDR3 coding DNA: TGTGCCAGCAGCTTAGGAGGGACAGGGATGAAACCCCTCCACTTT.

The chain combines TRBV30 with TRBJ2-5; D gene ambiguous. This CDR3 has 11 residues. The germline gives CDR1 GTSNPN, CDR2 SVGIG (reference sequence). Trimming took off 0 bases at V and 10 bases at J, with 9 bases between the two ends. The DNA of the CDR3 is TGTGCCTGGAGTGTAAACCGGGTCCAGTACTTC. Amino acids: CAWSVNRVQYF.

The V and J genes are TRBV7-2 and TRBJ1-1; TRBD1 might be the D (6 bases). The length of the CDR3 is 13 residues. Looked up from germline, CDR1 is SGHTA and CDR2 is FQGNSA. The V gene lost 7 bases and the J gene lost 4 bases, with 13 bases spanning the gap. DNA for the CDR3: TGTGCCAGCACAGGACAGCTGCTCACTGAAGCTTTCTTT. Translation gives CASTGQLLTEAFF.

This chain links TRBV6-5 with TRBJ2-7; possible D gene TRBD1, 5 bases. From germline, CDR1 is MNHEY and CDR2 SVGAGI. The V end lost 11 bases, the J end lost 5 bases, and 16 bases lay between the germline ends. The CDR3 has 12 amino acids. The CDR3, as DNA: TGTGCCGCAGGCCAGGGATCCGACGAGCAGTACTTC. Translation gives CAAGQGSDEQYF.

The chain employs TRBV7-9 and TRBJ2-1; 8 bases align to TRBD2. The germline V gene encodes CDR1 SEHNR and CDR2 FQNEAQ (reference sequence). The length of the CDR3 is 15 residues. The V segment lost 1 base and the J segment 7 bases; nucleotides outside the gene matches: 6. CDR3 sequence: CASSLEAGVINEQFF. CDR3 sequence (DNA): TGTGCCAGCAGCTTAGAAGCGGGGGTTATAAATGAGCAGTTCTTC.

J is TRBJ1-1 and V is TRBV6-2 or TRBV6-3, with D tentatively TRBD1 (6 bases). CDR3 size: 12 residues. The V end lost 5 bases, the J end lost 8 bases, and 12 bases lay between the germline ends. In germline, CDR1 is MNHEY, CDR2 SVGEGT. The CDR3 bases are TGTGCCAGCAGTGGGTACAGGGAAGAAGCTTTCTTT. This translates into CASSGYREEAFF.

This clone has a single count. A read error may account for a junction end that differs from germline. V is TRBV14 and J is TRBJ1-3; D might be TRBD1 (6 bases). The CDR3 is 13 amino acids. Germline loops: CDR1 SGHDN, CDR2 FVKESK. CDR3 sequence (DNA): TGTGCCAGCAGCCAAGATTGGGAGGGGGACCGGCATTTT. As protein: CASSQDWEGDRHF.

V and J are TRBV4-3 and TRBJ2-1, with 12 nucleotides matching TRBD2. This CDR3 has 17 residues. V shed 1 base, J shed 8 bases, and the junction held 9 bases outside the gene matches. Germline values: CDR1 LGHNA, CDR2 YSLEER. CDR3 in amino acids: CASSQGLAGESGDEQFF. CDR3 DNA: TGCGCCAGCAGCCAAGGACTAGCGGGGGAATCTGGCGATGAGCAGTTCTTC.

The chain has TRBV27 and TRBJ2-5; the match to TRBD2 covers 7 bases. V was clipped by 3 bases and J by 7 bases; unmatched bases: 11. The CDR3 totals 15 residues. In germline, CDR1 is MNHEY, CDR2 SMNVEV (reference sequence). This CDR3 is CASSFGTNGLGTQYF. The CDR3 region has the DNA TGTGCCAGCAGTTTCGGGACGAACGGACTAGGGACCCAGTACTTC.

This sequence joins TRBV30 and TRBJ2-5; possible D gene TRBD2, 5 bases. The CDR3 has 14 amino acids. From germline, CDR1 is GTSNPN and CDR2 SVGIG (reference sequence). Trimming cost V 4 bases and J 1 base, with 13 bases left between them. The CDR3 protein is CAWNLALTQETQYF. The CDR3 nucleotides read TGTGCCTGGAACCTAGCTCTAACCCAAGAGACCCAGTACTTC.